The 28 T cell receptor beta chains listed next were all sequenced from one sample in a study of glioma-infiltrating T cells after dendritic cell vaccination. Sequencing used immunoSEQ multiplex PCR; TCRdb keeps in-frame clones, though not all of them. This table has 91,000 or so clones, around 80% appearing once. Stated time point: after dendritic cell vaccination, including at tumor progression/relapse. The specimen was blood, collected after dendritic cell vaccination. Source of these receptors: a human donor with glioblastoma.

On this clone itself: The same CDR3 also results from other DNA sequences found in this sample. The CDR3 loop reads CASTTSGTTGELFF. The CDR3 nucleotides read TGTGCCAGTACGACTAGCGGGACCACCGGGGAGCTGTTTTTT. This chain joins TRBV4-2 and TRBJ2-2, with 11 positions matching TRBD2. With V trimmed by 9 bases and J by 4 bases, 4 bases remained unmatched. Germline V gives CDR1 LGHNA, CDR2 YNFKEQ. The CDR3 sequence is 14 residues long.

This clone showed up just a few times. J is TRBJ2-4 and V is TRBV30, with 8 bases identical to TRBD2. Germline loops: CDR1 GTSNPN, CDR2 SVGIG (reference sequence). With V trimmed by 4 bases and J by 6 bases, 8 bases remained unmatched. The CDR3 length is 14 residues. CDR3 bases: TGTGCCTGGATGCCCGGACTAGCTTCAAACATTCAGTACTTC. This sequence encodes CAWMPGLASNIQYF.

V and J are TRBV15 and TRBJ2-3; TRBD2 matches 12 bases. Losses at the gene ends were 4 bases for V and 6 bases for J; bases not matched to a gene: 8. The CDR3 runs to 16 residues. The V gene's germline CDR1 is LNHNV and CDR2 YYDKDF (reference sequence). Here the CDR3 DNA reads TGTGCCACCAGCAAAGGGGGACTAGCGGGTGTGGATACGCAGTATTTT. Translation: CATSKGGLAGVDTQYF.

V usage is TRBV5-4 and J usage is TRBJ1-1; D gene unclear. CDR3 length: 14 residues. Trimming took 0 bases from V and 5 from J, leaving 11 bases between them. The V gene's germline CDR1 is SGHNT and CDR2 YYREEE (reference sequence). The CDR3 loop is CASSLGALETEAFF. In DNA form, the CDR3 reads TGTGCCAGCAGCTTGGGCGCCTTGGAGACTGAAGCTTTCTTT.

This clone has just a few counts. The V and J genes are TRBV5-1 and TRBJ2-2; D not resolved. The V and J ends lost 5 bases and 2 bases respectively, with 10 bases between them. The CDR3 contains 14 residues. Looked up from germline, CDR1 is SGHRS and CDR2 is YFSETQ. The CDR3 sequence: CASRWAENTGELFF. CDR3 coding DNA: TGCGCCAGCAGATGGGCAGAAAACACCGGGGAGCTGTTTTTT.

The chain is built from TRBV2 and TRBJ1-1, with D possibly being TRBD1 (6 bases). Trimming removed 8 bases from V and 4 bases from J, with 11 bases in between. CDR3 length equals 12 residues. Looked up from germline, CDR1 is SNHLY and CDR2 is FYNNEI. The CDR3 nucleotides read TGTGCCAGCCCCCTCAGGGGCACTGAAGCTTTCTTT. Its translation: CASPLRGTEAFF.

This clone was seen a single time. The chain carries TRBV19 and TRBJ2-3; 10 nucleotides match TRBD2. CDR3 size: 18 residues. Germline V gene data show CDR1 as LNHDA and CDR2 as SQIVND (reference sequence). V trimming: 1 base; J trimming: 5 bases; junction bases outside the gene matches: 12. The CDR3: CASSIGSGGSHYLDTQYF. CDR3 nucleotide sequence: TGTGCCAGTAGTATAGGTAGCGGGGGGAGCCACTACCTAGATACGCAGTATTTT.

This clone showed up just a few times. V gene TRBV9 combines with J gene TRBJ2-1, with 9 bases lining up with TRBD2. Trimming at V came to 0 bases and at J to 9 bases, leaving 7 bases not matched to a gene. This CDR3 comprises 15 residues. Germline lookup yields CDR1 SGDLS and CDR2 YYNGEE. CDR3 residues: CASSVELAGVGEQFF. CDR3 sequence (DNA): TGTGCCAGCAGCGTAGAACTAGCGGGTGTAGGTGAGCAGTTCTTC.

The chain links TRBV28 to TRBJ1-1, with unresolved D. CDR3 length equals 11 residues. Per the germline V gene, CDR1 is MDHEN and CDR2 is SYDVKM. V dropped 5 bases and J dropped 1 base, with 2 bases sitting between them. The CDR3 DNA sequence: TGTGCCAGCAGTCAGAACACTGAAGCTTTCTTT. This sequence encodes CASSQNTEAFF.

The gene calls are TRBV6-1 and TRBJ2-7, with a tentative D call TRBD1 (6 bases). The germline V gene encodes CDR1 MNHNS and CDR2 SASEGT. CDR3 length: 15 residues. Deletions cut 7 bases from V and 1 base from J, with 17 bases between. The CDR3 loop reads CASIRTGDTSYEQYF. CDR3 sequence (DNA): TGTGCCAGCATTCGTACCGGGGACACGTCCTACGAGCAGTACTTC.

This clone was observed a few times. The chain joins TRBV30 to TRBJ2-7, with D perhaps matching TRBD2 (5 bases). Germline assignment: CDR1 GTSNPN and CDR2 SVGIG (reference sequence). Deletions cut 3 bases from V and 2 bases from J, with 8 bases between. The CDR3 runs to 12 residues. The CDR3 spells CAWRRVAYEQYF. The CDR3 DNA is TGTGCCTGGAGGAGGGTTGCCTACGAGCAGTACTTC.

Concerning this clone itself: One end of the junction does not line up with germline, which may come from a read error. The chain uses TRBV7-7 and TRBJ2-1, with D perhaps TRBD1 (6 bases). CDR3 size: 15 residues. Germline-derived CDR1 and CDR2 are SSHAT and FNYEAQ (reference sequence). The CDR3 sequence is CASSLAQGLYNEQFF. For the CDR3, the DNA is TGTGCTAGCAGCTTAGCGCAGGGGCTCTACAATGAGCAGTTCTTC.

In nucleotides, the CDR3 is TGTGCCAGCAGTGAGGGAGGGCCACTGGCAGATACGCAGTATTTT. Translating gives CASSEGGPLADTQYF. V gene TRBV2 combines with J gene TRBJ2-3; 7 bases fit TRBD2. This CDR3 has 15 amino acids. Germline loops: CDR1 SNHLY, CDR2 FYNNEI. The junction had 7 bases not matched to a gene; V was cut back by 3 bases and J by 4 bases. The variable domain in full, with the rest retrieved from reference TRBV2 and TRBJ2-3, is EPEVTQTPSHQVTQMGQEVILRCVPISNHLYFYWYRQILGQKVEFLVSFYNNEISEKSEIFDDQFSVERPDGSNFTLKIRSTKLEDSAMYFCASSEGGPLADTQYFGPGTRLTVL.

The rearrangement joins TRBV19 to TRBJ1-6; D is unresolved. V lost 3 bases to trimming and J lost 7 bases, with 16 bases between them. The CDR3 runs 16 residues. Germline V gene sequence: CDR1 LNHDA, CDR2 SQIVND (reference sequence). The CDR3 loop is CASSIGRWRQNSPLHF. As DNA, the CDR3 is TGTGCCAGTAGTATTGGAAGGTGGAGGCAGAATTCACCCCTCCACTTT. The full variable domain, completed using reference TRBV19 and TRBJ1-6, is DGGITQSPKYLFRKEGQNVTLSCEQNLNHDAMYWYRQDPGQGLRLIYYSQIVNDFQKGDIAEGYSVSREKKESFPLTVTSAQKNPTAFYLCASSIGRWRQNSPLHFGNGTRLTVT.

This chain connects TRBV29-1 to TRBJ2-3; D is possibly TRBD1 (6 bases). CDR1 is SQVTM, CDR2 ANQGSEA, per germline. The V end lost 7 bases, the J end lost 2 bases, and 7 bases lay between the germline ends. The CDR3 sequence is 11 residues long. The CDR3 DNA is TGCAGCGGACAGGCCACAGATACGCAGTATTTT. This gives the protein CSGQATDTQYF.

The V and J genes are TRBV7-9 and TRBJ2-2; no definite D call. The CDR3 has 17 amino acids. V dropped 2 bases and J dropped 1 base, with 14 bases sitting between them. Germline V gene lookup returns CDR1 SEHNR and CDR2 FQNEAQ (reference sequence). The CDR3 coding sequence is TGTGCCAGCAGCTTACGCCCTGGCAGGCTGAACACCGGGGAGCTGTTTTTT. It is translated as CASSLRPGRLNTGELFF.

The chain has TRBV15 and TRBJ1-2; TRBD1 might be the D (5 bases). The CDR3 is 14 amino acids. Germline V lookup: CDR1 LNHNV, CDR2 YYDKDF (reference sequence). Trimming shortened V by 0 bases and J by 4 bases, and 9 bases separated the two germline ends. CDR3 region: CATSRDRVGYGYTF. The CDR3 nucleotides read TGTGCCACCAGCAGAGACAGGGTCGGCTATGGCTACACCTTC.

The rearrangement joins TRBV2 to TRBJ1-1, with D possibly matching TRBD1 (5 bases). With 5 bases removed from V and 2 bases from J, the gap between germline ends came to 9 bases. CDR1 SNHLY and CDR2 FYNNEI come from the germline V gene. This CDR3 contains 13 residues. The CDR3 region has the DNA TGTGCCAGCAGTTCAGACAGCAACACTGAAGCTTTCTTT. Translating gives CASSSDSNTEAFF.

The genes are TRBV5-4 and TRBJ1-6; 7 positions match TRBD1. V lost 7 bases and J lost 8; bases outside the gene matches: 6. Germline loops: CDR1 SGHNT, CDR2 YYREEE (reference sequence). This CDR3 contains 13 residues. The CDR3 bases are TGTGCCAGCTCCGGGACAGCTCATTCACCCCTCCACTTT. This translates into CASSGTAHSPLHF. Variable domain in full (rest from reference TRBV5-4 and TRBJ1-6): ETGVTQSPTHLIKTRGQQVTLRCSSQSGHNTVSWYQQALGQGPQFIFQYYREEENGRGNFPPRFSGLQFPNYSSELNVNALELDDSALYLCASSGTAHSPLHFGNGTRLTVT.

The rearrangement joins TRBV5-6 to TRBJ2-5; the D gene is possibly TRBD2 (5 bases). The J call is doubtful: the DNA matches TRBJ2-7 better. The CDR3 loop spans 13 amino acids. Germline CDR1 is SGHDT and CDR2 is YYEEEE. CDR3 sequence reads: CASSLSGLYEQYF. The CDR3 coding sequence is TGTGCCAGCAGCTTATCAGGACTCTACGAGCAGTACTTC.

V and J are TRBV4-1 and TRBJ1-4; D unresolved. The CDR3 spans 14 residues. Germline V gene sequence: CDR1 MGHRA, CDR2 YSYEKL. V lost 0 bases and J lost 2, with 4 bases in between. DNA of the CDR3: TGCGCCAGCAGCCAAGAACAGACTAATGAAAAACTGTTTTTT. It specifies CASSQEQTNEKLFF.

V and J are TRBV5-4 and TRBJ2-6, with D possibly being TRBD1 (6 bases). Germline V gives CDR1 SGHNT, CDR2 YYREEE (reference sequence). V lost 3 bases, J lost 0 bases, and 10 bases lay in between. The CDR3 loop spans 16 amino acids. This chain's CDR3 is CASSWDMTSGANVLTF. The CDR3, as DNA: TGTGCCAGCAGCTGGGACATGACCTCTGGGGCCAACGTCCTGACTTTC.

The chain has TRBV19 and TRBJ1-5; maybe TRBD1 (5 bases). V lost 5 bases, J lost 6 bases, and 17 bases lay in between. The V gene's germline CDR1 is LNHDA and CDR2 SQIVND (reference sequence). The CDR3 totals 15 residues. The chain's CDR3 is CASSVLSGVVQPQHF. CDR3 in DNA: TGTGCCAGTAGTGTCCTATCGGGGGTGGTTCAGCCCCAGCATTTT.

This rearrangement joins TRBV5-1 to TRBJ1-5, with D perhaps matching TRBD1 (5 bases). Trimming removed 2 bases from V and 6 bases from J, with 24 bases in between. CDR1 is SGHRS and CDR2 is YFSETQ in the germline V gene. This CDR3 is 18 amino acids long. The CDR3 spells CASSFGPGGVLTGQPQHF. The CDR3 DNA sequence: TGCGCCAGCAGCTTTGGCCCCGGGGGGGTGCTTACCGGTCAGCCCCAGCATTTT.

The chain joins TRBV4-1 to TRBJ2-3; TRBD1 agrees at 8 bases. Germline V lookup: CDR1 MGHRA, CDR2 YSYEKL. Trimming took 3 bases from V and 4 from J; bases not matched to a gene: 3. This CDR3 has 14 residues. This CDR3 reads CASSQTGDSDTQYF. Written as DNA, the CDR3 is TGCGCCAGCAGCCAGACAGGGGATTCAGATACGCAGTATTTT.

The J gene is TRBJ2-3, the V gene TRBV5-1; D not certain. CDR3 length equals 12 residues. V shed 4 bases and J shed 0 bases, with 3 bases lying between them. Germline CDR1 and CDR2: SGHRS and YFSETQ. The CDR3 here is CASSTSTDTQYF. The CDR3 region has the DNA TGCGCCAGCAGCACTAGCACAGATACGCAGTATTTT.

This CDR3 reads CATSRDPRRSTDTQYF. The CDR3 region has the DNA TGTGCCACCAGCAGAGATCCGAGGCGGAGCACAGATACGCAGTATTTT. The V and J genes are TRBV15 and TRBJ2-3; no clear D gene. The germline gives CDR1 LNHNV, CDR2 YYDKDF (reference sequence). The length of the CDR3 is 16 residues. V was trimmed by 0 bases and J by 0 bases, leaving 10 bases between them.

The gene calls are TRBV5-1 and TRBJ2-2, with 9 bases fitting TRBD1. The CDR3 covers 16 residues. CDR1 is SGHRS and CDR2 is YFSETQ in the germline V gene. With 2 bases clipped from V and 4 bases from J, the junction kept 6 bases outside the gene matches. CDR3: CASSFGQGWSTGELFF. The CDR3 nucleotides are TGCGCCAGCAGCTTTGGACAGGGGTGGAGCACCGGGGAGCTGTTTTTT.